Described below is a single TCR beta chain sequence and its context. Its antigen is unknown. The CDR3 length is 14 residues. Germline V gene sequence: CDR1 SGHAT, CDR2 FQNNGV. The sample comes from a study of monozygotic twins with inflammatory bowel disease. Study findings and constraints: Inverse Simpson values showed less TCRbeta diversity in IBD patients than in their healthy co-twins.

The template switching step added UMIs that contained a 6-nucleotide sample barcode. Two nested PCRs, of roughly 17 and 9 cycles, processed TCRalpha and TCRbeta cDNA. With the 5' RACE reads reprocessed, TCRdb shows one record per CDR3 protein and no DNA. Recorded for this sample: 150,000 to 200,000 distinct CDR3 sequences. Donors each gave more than 2 ml of blood. The sample taken for sequencing was blood. The chain links TRBV11-2 to TRBJ2-4; TCRdb picks TRBD2, but there is no DNA to check that call. This TCR was recovered from a human donor with ulcerative colitis or Crohn's disease, or a healthy co-twin of an affected twin (not recorded which). The chain's CDR3 is CASSSITQSPIQYF.